The clone carrying this T cell receptor (beta chain) was counted a few times. Its antigen is unidentified. The data are from a study of identical twins. Study-wide results and caveats: For cord blood, abundant beta clonotypes had fewer insertions, unlike memory repertoires, which showed none. Donors were not followed over many years; analysis was cross-sectional. Twins showed weaker excess sharing in their beta out-of-frame sequences.

With template switching, a universal primer site was added, and the cDNA carried unique molecular identifiers. Each CDR3 protein is one row after TCRdb ran MiXCR on the 5' RACE reads. Counted here are under 400,000 distinct CDR3 sequences, approximately 8.8% occurring once; the ten biggest clones make up roughly 8.9%. This CDR3 contains 16 residues. V was shortened by 5 bases and J by 0 bases, with 15 bases between the two germline ends. Germline V CDR1 and CDR2: SGHVS, FQNEAQ. The sample taken for sequencing was naive T cells sorted from blood. The rearrangement uses TRBV7-8 and TRBJ2-3; D is unresolved. This clonotype was obtained from a woman aged 45-65 years in good health. CDR3 DNA sequence: TGTGCCAGCAGCCGATGGGCCTATCGCAGCACAGATACGCAGTATTTT. Translation gives CASSRWAYRSTDTQYF.